These 31 T cell receptor beta chains were all obtained from the same sample, sequenced in a study of vaccination and CD4 T cells after COVID-19. The Oncomine TCR Beta short-read assay sequenced DNA from cultured CD4+ T cells. TCRdb re-derived calls from the PCR reads in MiXCR, one entry per CDR3 protein. The repertoire holds tens of thousands of distinct CDR3 sequences, with about two fifths as singletons. Treatment defined: roughly ten-day PBMC culture with coronavirus spike peptide pools or control peptides (ViraFEST assay). No cognate antigen is known for these TCRs. Material for sequencing was CD4+ T cells from blood, cultured in vitro. The receptors were gathered from a human donor who had recovered from COVID-19.

This sequence joins TRBV6-1 and TRBJ1-5, with D perhaps matching TRBD1 (6 bases). CDR1 is MNHNS, CDR2 SASEGT, per germline. V lost 6 bases to trimming and J lost 6 bases, with 12 bases between them. The CDR3 runs to 13 residues. The CDR3 loop reads CASSLGGGQPQHF. CDR3 sequence (DNA): TGTGCCAGCAGCTTAGGGGGTGGTCAGCCCCAGCATTTT.

The V and J genes are TRBV20-1 and TRBJ1-1, with D possibly being TRBD1 (5 bases). There are 15 residues in the CDR3. The germline V gene has CDR1 DFQATT and CDR2 SNEGSKA (reference sequence). Trimming stripped 1 base from V and 0 bases from J, with 12 bases between. The CDR3, as DNA: TGCAGTGCTAGAGTATCCGGGGCTTTGAACACTGAAGCTTTCTTT. This codes for CSARVSGALNTEAFF.

V is TRBV10-3 and J is TRBJ1-2; D not certain. The V end lost 8 bases, the J end lost 6 bases, and 16 bases lay between the germline ends. CDR3 length: 13 amino acids. The germline V gene encodes CDR1 ENHRY and CDR2 SYGVKD. The CDR3 loop reads CAIGEPKSHGYTF. In DNA, the CDR3 is TGTGCCATCGGCGAGCCGAAGTCCCATGGCTACACCTTC.

V usage is TRBV19 and J usage is TRBJ1-5; D unclear. CDR1 and CDR2 (germline): LNHDA, SQIVND (reference sequence). The V end was cut by 10 bases, the J end by 2 bases, with 12 bases between. The CDR3 runs 13 residues. The CDR3 region has the DNA TGTGCCACCTCCAACGGGGGCAATCAGCCCCAGCATTTT. It encodes CATSNGGNQPQHF.

This rearrangement joins TRBV10-1 to TRBJ1-5, with 7 bases that match TRBD1. CDR1 WNHNN and CDR2 SYGVQD come from the germline V gene (reference sequence). This CDR3 comprises 18 residues. Losses at the gene ends were 5 bases for V and 0 bases for J; bases not matched to a gene: 13. The CDR3 nucleotides read TGCGCCAGCAGTACCCGGGACAGATACCTGTATAGCAATCAGCCCCAGCATTTT. Translation: CASSTRDRYLYSNQPQHF.

This chain joins TRBV2 and TRBJ2-3; 7 nucleotides agree with TRBD1. V lost 7 bases and J lost 3; bases outside the gene matches: 7. The germline CDR1 and CDR2 sequences are SNHLY and FYNNEI. The CDR3 extends over 14 amino acids. The CDR3 sequence is CASNDGTETDTQYF. CDR3 coding DNA: TGTGCCAGCAATGACGGGACAGAGACAGATACGCAGTATTTT.

V and J are TRBV20-1 and TRBJ2-3; a possible D gene is TRBD2 (5 bases). CDR1 DFQATT and CDR2 SNEGSKA come from the germline V gene (reference sequence). The CDR3 contains 14 residues. This CDR3 is CSALEGSNTDTQYF. CDR3 coding DNA: TGCAGCGCCCTAGAGGGAAGTAACACAGATACGCAGTATTTT.

This clonotype has just a few counts. The chain couples TRBV6-5 to TRBJ1-1; D possibly corresponds to TRBD1 (6 bases). CDR3 length: 14 amino acids. V lost 2 bases and J 6 bases, leaving 13 bases between the germline ends. CDR1 MNHEY and CDR2 SVGAGI come from the germline V gene. In DNA form, the CDR3 reads TGTGCCAGCAGTTACCATACAGAGGGGGCTGAAGCTTTCTTT. This translates into CASSYHTEGAEAFF.

The chain recombines TRBV2 with TRBJ2-1; no clear D. Trimming took off 7 bases at V and 4 bases at J, with 8 bases between the two ends. Germline V gene lookup returns CDR1 SNHLY and CDR2 FYNNEI. This CDR3 is built from 12 residues. CDR3 residues: CASIIIYNEQFF. The CDR3 DNA reads as TGTGCCAGCATCATAATTTACAATGAGCAGTTCTTC.

V usage is TRBV5-1 and J usage is TRBJ2-7; D unclear. The germline V and J ends were trimmed by 4 bases and 0 bases, with 14 bases remaining between them. Germline CDR1 SGHRS, CDR2 YFSETQ. CDR3 length: 15 residues. CDR3 nucleotide sequence: TGCGCCAGCAGCCTAGGGCAGCCGAGCTCCTACGAGCAGTACTTC. This translates into CASSLGQPSSYEQYF. The variable domain in full, with the rest retrieved from reference TRBV5-1 and TRBJ2-7, is KAGVTQTPRYLIKTRGQQVTLSCSPISGHRSVSWYQQTPGQGLQFLFEYFSETQRNKGNFPGRFSGRQFSNSRSEMNVSTLELGDSALYLCASSLGQPSSYEQYFGPGTRLTVT.

The J gene is TRBJ2-6, the V gene TRBV11-3; D may be TRBD1 or TRBD2 (6 bases each). Trimming shortened V by 6 bases and J by 4 bases, and 13 bases separated the two germline ends. This CDR3 has 15 residues. Germline CDR1 SGHNT, CDR2 YENEEA. CDR3 in amino acids: CASSVGGPGANVLTF. The CDR3 region has the DNA TGTGCCAGCAGTGTGGGGGGCCCCGGGGCCAACGTCCTGACTTTC. The full variable domain, completed using reference TRBV11-3 and TRBJ2-6, is EAGVVQSPRYKIIEKKQPVAFWCNPISGHNTLYWYLQNLGQGPELLIRYENEEAVDDSQLPKDRFSAERLKGVDSTLKIQPAELGDSAVYLCASSVGGPGANVLTFGAGSRLTVL.

This chain links TRBV6-2 or TRBV6-3 with TRBJ2-7; 14 nucleotides match TRBD2. There are 17 residues in the CDR3. J was trimmed by 7 bases and V by 2 bases; bases with no gene match: 10. CDR1 MNHEY and CDR2 SVGEGT come from the germline V gene. In DNA, the CDR3 is TGTGCCAGCAGTTACCGACTAGCGGGAGGGCCAAAACCGGAGCAGTACTTC. It codes for CASSYRLAGGPKPEQYF.

The sample holds a few counts of this clonotype. This rearrangement joins TRBV24-1 to TRBJ1-5, with a tentative D call TRBD1 (5 bases). V dropped 10 bases and J dropped 5 bases, with 11 bases sitting between them. CDR3 size: 12 residues. Germline values: CDR1 KGHDR, CDR2 SFDVKD. The CDR3 DNA follows: TGTGCCACATCCCAGGGAGATCAGCCCCAGCATTTT. This gives the protein CATSQGDQPQHF.

The chain uses TRBV5-1 and TRBJ1-5; a weak D match, TRBD1 (6 bases). V was cut by 4 bases and J by 2 bases, with 19 bases left in between. Germline CDR1 and CDR2: SGHRS and YFSETQ. CDR3 length: 17 amino acids. The CDR3 DNA reads as TGCGCCAGCAGCCCCGGACACAACAGGGCGGGCAATCAGCCCCAGCATTTT. As protein: CASSPGHNRAGNQPQHF.

Regarding this clonotype: At one of its ends the junction is not consistent with the germline gene, which may arise from a read error. The chain carries TRBV5-4 and TRBJ1-6, with TRBD1 as a possible D gene (5 bases). Germline V gene data show CDR1 as SGHNT and CDR2 as YYREEE (reference sequence). This CDR3 contains 14 residues. DNA for the CDR3: TGTGCCAGCGGCTTGCGGCCAGGGAATTCACCCCTCCACTTT. This gives the protein CASGLRPGNSPLHF.

In this sample, this clonotype turned up a few times. The V gene is TRBV6-1, the J gene TRBJ1-5; D may be TRBD1 (6 bases). This CDR3 contains 15 residues. CDR1 and CDR2 (germline): MNHNS, SASEGT. V lost 2 bases to trimming and J lost 2 bases, with 10 bases between them. The CDR3 spells CASSEYAGGNQPQHF. DNA for the CDR3: TGTGCCAGCAGTGAATATGCAGGGGGCAATCAGCCCCAGCATTTT.

The V gene is TRBV19, the J gene TRBJ2-4; TRBD1 or TRBD2 may be the D gene (6 bases each). The CDR3 contains 15 residues. CDR1 is LNHDA, CDR2 SQIVND, per germline (reference sequence). V was trimmed by 4 bases and J by 0 bases, leaving 10 bases between them. CDR3 amino acids: CASSRGGLAKNIQYF. CDR3 sequence (DNA): TGTGCCAGTAGTAGAGGGGGGTTAGCCAAAAACATTCAGTACTTC.

This clonotype has only a few counts. The chain employs TRBV20-1 and TRBJ2-1; 9 bases align to TRBD2. This CDR3 has 16 amino acids. The germline gives CDR1 DFQATT, CDR2 SNEGSKA (reference sequence). After removal of 0 bases from V and 9 bases from J, the junction contained 12 bases not matched to a gene. The CDR3 here is CSARDRASGARGEQFF. The CDR3 DNA follows: TGCAGTGCTAGAGATCGGGCTAGCGGGGCTCGAGGTGAGCAGTTCTTC.

V usage is TRBV28 and J usage is TRBJ2-1; 11 nucleotides line up with TRBD2. This CDR3 region has 18 residues. The V gene's germline CDR1 is MDHEN and CDR2 SYDVKM. The V gene end was trimmed by 4 bases and the J gene end by 2 bases; junction bases not matched to a gene: 10. As DNA, the CDR3 is TGTGCCAGCAGTTCCCGCGGGACTAGCGGAGGGGCCTACAATGAGCAGTTCTTC. This sequence encodes CASSSRGTSGGAYNEQFF.

V is TRBV10-3 and J is TRBJ2-2; TRBD2 matches 9 bases. Trimming took 8 bases from V and 4 from J; bases not matched to a gene: 5. Germline V CDR1 and CDR2: ENHRY, SYGVKD. The CDR3 has 14 amino acids. CDR3 amino acids: CAISREGPTGELFF. DNA of the CDR3: TGTGCCATCTCGCGGGAGGGACCCACCGGGGAGCTGTTTTTT.

CDR3 loop: CASSPSFSGGPYEQYF. The CDR3 DNA follows: TGTGCCAGCTCACCGTCTTTCTCGGGAGGCCCCTACGAGCAGTACTTC. The V gene is TRBV18, the J gene TRBJ2-7; TRBD2 aligns across 7 bases. Trimming at V came to 3 bases and at J to 2 bases, leaving 10 bases not matched to a gene. Per the germline V gene, CDR1 is KGHSH and CDR2 is LQKENI. The CDR3 sequence is 16 residues long.

Regarding this clonotype: This probably arose from a read error, given a far larger clone one base away. This chain connects TRBV6-1 to TRBJ2-3; D may correspond to TRBD1 or TRBD2 (5 bases each). The CDR3 is made up of 14 amino acids. Germline CDR1 MNHNS, CDR2 SASEGT. CDR3 amino acids: CALRWGRTADTQYF. The CDR3 DNA reads TGTGCTCTGAGGTGGGGACGCACGGCAGATACGCAGTATTTT.

The genes are TRBV6-5 and TRBJ2-3; possibly TRBD1 for D (5 bases). Germline CDR1 is MNHEY and CDR2 is SVGAGI. Deletions cut 2 bases from V and 0 bases from J, with 9 bases between. This CDR3 is built from 15 residues. The CDR3 loop reads CASSYATASTDTQYF. The CDR3 DNA reads TGTGCCAGCAGTTACGCGACAGCGAGCACAGATACGCAGTATTTT.

This rearrangement joins TRBV18 to TRBJ2-7; 7 bases map to TRBD1. This CDR3 region has 12 residues. The V gene end was trimmed by 4 bases and the J gene end by 5 bases; junction bases not matched to a gene: 2. The germline CDR1 and CDR2 sequences are KGHSH and LQKENI. The CDR3 loop is CASSHDRDEQYF. Here the CDR3 DNA reads TGTGCCAGCTCACACGACAGGGACGAGCAGTACTTC. Using reference TRBV18 and TRBJ2-7 for the parts outside the CDR3, the full variable domain is NAGVMQNPRHLVRRRGQEARLRCSPMKGHSHVYWYRQLPEEGLKFMVYLQKENIIDESGMPKERFSAEFPKEGPSILRIQQVVRGDSAAYFCASSHDRDEQYFGPGTRLTVT.

The chain carries TRBV20-1 and TRBJ2-7; a possible D gene is TRBD1 (5 bases). This CDR3 spans 14 amino acids. Trimming stripped 5 bases from V and 2 bases from J, with 16 bases between. Looked up from germline, CDR1 is DFQATT and CDR2 is SNEGSKA (reference sequence). CDR3 in amino acids: CSAETAGRPYEQYF. The CDR3 DNA follows: TGCAGTGCTGAGACAGCAGGACGCCCCTACGAGCAGTACTTC.

The chain couples TRBV6-1 to TRBJ2-7; D unclear. The CDR3 consists of 12 residues. Germline CDR1 reads MNHNS; CDR2 reads SASEGT. The ends were cut back, 6 bases at V and 5 bases at J, with 11 bases in the middle. CDR3 amino acids: CASRAGSHEQYF. The DNA for the CDR3 is TGTGCCAGCAGGGCAGGATCCCACGAGCAGTACTTC.

The V call is TRBV30, the J call TRBJ1-5, with D possibly TRBD1 on 6 matching bases. Trimming removed 3 bases at V and 3 bases at J, with 12 bases between. This CDR3 region has 14 residues. Germline loops: CDR1 GTSNPN, CDR2 SVGIG (reference sequence). CDR3 in amino acids: CAWRAQGSNQPQHF. For the CDR3, the DNA is TGTGCCTGGAGGGCACAGGGTTCCAATCAGCCCCAGCATTTT. The full variable domain, rest sourced from reference TRBV30 and TRBJ1-5, is SQTIHQWPATLVQPVGSPLSLECTVEGTSNPNLYWYRQAAGRGLQLLFYSVGIGQISSEVPQNLSASRPQDRQFILSSKKLLLSDSGFYLCAWRAQGSNQPQHFGDGTRLSIL.

The chain couples TRBV19 to TRBJ2-1; D is uncertain. Looked up from germline, CDR1 is LNHDA and CDR2 is SQIVND (reference sequence). The CDR3 length is 11 residues. V gave up 5 bases and J gave up 4 bases, with 3 bases separating them. In DNA, the CDR3 is TGTGCCAGTAGTTCTTACAATGAGCAGTTCTTC. Translated: CASSSYNEQFF.

This clonotype was counted only a few times. This CDR3 reads CASSFGIGEQFF. The CDR3 DNA is TGTGCCAGCAGCTTTGGGATTGGTGAGCAGTTCTTC. The chain is built from TRBV5-4 and TRBJ2-1, with D unclear. The CDR3 sequence is 12 residues long. The V end was cut by 2 bases, the J end by 9 bases, with 9 bases between. Germline V lookup: CDR1 SGHNT, CDR2 YYREEE (reference sequence).

The rearrangement joins TRBV7-3 to TRBJ2-5; maybe TRBD1 (5 bases). CDR1 SGHTA and CDR2 FQGTGA come from the germline V gene. The CDR3 extends over 19 amino acids. The V gene lost 2 bases and the J gene lost 2 bases, with 24 bases spanning the gap. CDR3 amino acids: CASSLGPRVYSAVQETQYF. The CDR3 DNA sequence: TGTGCCAGCAGCTTAGGCCCCAGGGTATACAGCGCGGTACAAGAGACCCAGTACTTC. Using reference TRBV7-3 and TRBJ2-5 for the parts outside the CDR3, the full variable domain is GAGVSQTPSNKVTEKGKYVELRCDPISGHTALYWYRQSLGQGPEFLIYFQGTGAADDSGLPNDRFFAVRPEGSVSTLKIQRTERGDSAVYLCASSLGPRVYSAVQETQYFGPGTRLLVL.

CDR3 region: CASSRGGRSEETQYF. In DNA form, the CDR3 reads TGTGCCAGCAGCCGAGGGGGACGGAGCGAGGAGACCCAGTACTTC. The genes are TRBV7-3 and TRBJ2-5; a weak D match, TRBD1 (6 bases). The V gene's germline CDR1 is SGHTA and CDR2 FQGTGA. The CDR3 runs to 15 residues. The V end was cut by 5 bases, the J end by 5 bases, with 18 bases between.